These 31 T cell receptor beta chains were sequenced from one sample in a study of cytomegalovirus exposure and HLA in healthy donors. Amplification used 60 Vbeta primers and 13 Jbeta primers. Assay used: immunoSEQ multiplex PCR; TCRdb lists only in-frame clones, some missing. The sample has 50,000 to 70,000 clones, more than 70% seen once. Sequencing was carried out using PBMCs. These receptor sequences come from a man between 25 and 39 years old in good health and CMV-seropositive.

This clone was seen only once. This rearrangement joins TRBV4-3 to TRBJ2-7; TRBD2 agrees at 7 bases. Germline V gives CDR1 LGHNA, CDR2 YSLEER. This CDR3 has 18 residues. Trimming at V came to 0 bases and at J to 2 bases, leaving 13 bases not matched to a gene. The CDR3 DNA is TGCGCCAGCAGCCAAGATCCGCGGACTAGTTTTTTCACCTACGAGCAGTACTTC. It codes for CASSQDPRTSFFTYEQYF.

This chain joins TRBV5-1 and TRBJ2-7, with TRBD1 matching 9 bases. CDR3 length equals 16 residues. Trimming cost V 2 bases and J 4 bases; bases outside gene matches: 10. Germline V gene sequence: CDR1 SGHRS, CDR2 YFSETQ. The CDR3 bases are TGCGCCAGCAGCTTATCACCGGGGACAGGGTCTTACGAGCAGTACTTC. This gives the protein CASSLSPGTGSYEQYF.

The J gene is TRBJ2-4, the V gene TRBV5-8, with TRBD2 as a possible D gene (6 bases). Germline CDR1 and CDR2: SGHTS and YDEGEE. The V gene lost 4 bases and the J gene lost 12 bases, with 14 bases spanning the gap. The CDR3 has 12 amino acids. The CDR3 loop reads CASSPKAGNQYF. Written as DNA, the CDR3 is TGTGCCAGCAGCCCCAAGGCGGGAAATCAGTACTTC.

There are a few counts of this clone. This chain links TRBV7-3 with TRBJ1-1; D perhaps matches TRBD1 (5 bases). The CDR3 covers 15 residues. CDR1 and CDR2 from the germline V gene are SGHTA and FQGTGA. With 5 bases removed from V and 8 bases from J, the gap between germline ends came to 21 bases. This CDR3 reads CASSPPKGRRYEAFF. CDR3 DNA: TGTGCCAGCAGCCCCCCCAAGGGGCGACGTTACGAAGCTTTCTTT.

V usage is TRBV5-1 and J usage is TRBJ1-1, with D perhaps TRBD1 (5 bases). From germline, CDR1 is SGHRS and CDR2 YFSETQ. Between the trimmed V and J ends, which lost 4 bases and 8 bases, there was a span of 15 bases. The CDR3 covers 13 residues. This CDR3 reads CASSGHVEGEAFF. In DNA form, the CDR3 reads TGCGCCAGCAGCGGACACGTGGAGGGGGAAGCTTTCTTT. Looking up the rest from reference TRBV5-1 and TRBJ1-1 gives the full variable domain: KAGVTQTPRYLIKTRGQQVTLSCSPISGHRSVSWYQQTPGQGLQFLFEYFSETQRNKGNFPGRFSGRQFSNSRSEMNVSTLELGDSALYLCASSGHVEGEAFFGQGTRLTVV.

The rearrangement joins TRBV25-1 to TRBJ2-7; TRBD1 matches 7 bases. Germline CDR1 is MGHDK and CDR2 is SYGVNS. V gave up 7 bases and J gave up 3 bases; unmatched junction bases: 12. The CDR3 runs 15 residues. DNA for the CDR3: TGTGCCAGCACTGATGACAGGGAATATAGCTACGAGCAGTACTTC. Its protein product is CASTDDREYSYEQYF.

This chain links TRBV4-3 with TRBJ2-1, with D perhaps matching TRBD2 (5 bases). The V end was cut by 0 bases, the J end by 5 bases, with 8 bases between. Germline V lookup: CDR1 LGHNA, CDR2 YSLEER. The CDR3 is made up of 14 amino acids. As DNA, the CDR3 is TGCGCCAGCAGCCAAGATAAGCGGAACAATGAGCAGTTCTTC. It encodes CASSQDKRNNEQFF.

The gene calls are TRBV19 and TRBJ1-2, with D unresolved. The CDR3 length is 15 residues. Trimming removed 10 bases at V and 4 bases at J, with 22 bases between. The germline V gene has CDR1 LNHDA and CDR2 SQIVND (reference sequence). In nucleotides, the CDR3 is TGTGCCACACCAAAGGAGGACGGATATTCCTATGGCTACACCTTC. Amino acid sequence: CATPKEDGYSYGYTF.

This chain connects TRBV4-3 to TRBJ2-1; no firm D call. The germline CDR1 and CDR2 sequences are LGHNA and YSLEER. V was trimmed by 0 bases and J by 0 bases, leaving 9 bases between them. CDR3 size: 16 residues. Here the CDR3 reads CASSQDVLRSYNEQFF. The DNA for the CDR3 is TGCGCCAGCAGCCAAGATGTACTGCGCTCCTACAATGAGCAGTTCTTC.

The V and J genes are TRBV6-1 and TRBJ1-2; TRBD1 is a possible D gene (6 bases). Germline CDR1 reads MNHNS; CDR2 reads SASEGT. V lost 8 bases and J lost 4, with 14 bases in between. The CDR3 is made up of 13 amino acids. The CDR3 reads CASGEGGSYGYTF. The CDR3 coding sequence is TGTGCCAGCGGGGAGGGGGGAAGCTATGGCTACACCTTC.

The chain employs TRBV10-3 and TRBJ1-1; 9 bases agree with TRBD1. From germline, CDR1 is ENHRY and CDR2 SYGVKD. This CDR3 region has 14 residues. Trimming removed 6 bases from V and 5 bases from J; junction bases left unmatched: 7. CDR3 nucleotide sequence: TGTGCCATCAGCCGAACAGGGGGCCGAACTGAAGCTTTCTTT. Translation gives CAISRTGGRTEAFF.

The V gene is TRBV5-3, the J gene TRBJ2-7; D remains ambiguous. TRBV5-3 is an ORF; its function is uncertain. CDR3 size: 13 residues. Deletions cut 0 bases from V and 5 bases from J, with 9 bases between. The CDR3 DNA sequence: TGTGCCAGAAGCTTGGGCCGAGTCGACGAGCAGTACTTC. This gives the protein CARSLGRVDEQYF.

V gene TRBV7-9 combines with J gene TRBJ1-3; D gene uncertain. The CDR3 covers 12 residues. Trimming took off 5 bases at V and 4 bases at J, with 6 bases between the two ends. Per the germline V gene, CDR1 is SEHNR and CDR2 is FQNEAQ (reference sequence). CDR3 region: CASSAGGNTIYF. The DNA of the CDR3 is TGTGCCAGCAGCGCAGGAGGAAACACCATATATTTT.

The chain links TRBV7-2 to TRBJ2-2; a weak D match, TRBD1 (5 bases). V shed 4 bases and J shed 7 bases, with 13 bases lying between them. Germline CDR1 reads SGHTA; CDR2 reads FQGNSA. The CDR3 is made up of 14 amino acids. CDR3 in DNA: TGTGCCAGCAGCTGGGGCTTTGCGGTCGGGGAGCTGTTTTTT. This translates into CASSWGFAVGELFF.

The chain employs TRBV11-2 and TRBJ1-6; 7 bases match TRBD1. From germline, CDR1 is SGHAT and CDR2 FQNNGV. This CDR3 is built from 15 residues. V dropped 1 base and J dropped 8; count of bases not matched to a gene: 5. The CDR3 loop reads CASSLGRDRYSPLHF. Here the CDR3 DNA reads TGTGCCAGCAGCTTAGGGAGGGACAGATATTCACCCCTCCACTTT.

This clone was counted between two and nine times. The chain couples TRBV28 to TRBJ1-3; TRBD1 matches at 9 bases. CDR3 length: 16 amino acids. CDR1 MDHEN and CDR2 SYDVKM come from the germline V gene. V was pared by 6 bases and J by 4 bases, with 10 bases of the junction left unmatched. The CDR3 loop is CASRSGQGMRGNTIYF. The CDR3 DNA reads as TGTGCCAGCAGGTCCGGACAGGGGATGAGGGGAAACACCATATATTTT.

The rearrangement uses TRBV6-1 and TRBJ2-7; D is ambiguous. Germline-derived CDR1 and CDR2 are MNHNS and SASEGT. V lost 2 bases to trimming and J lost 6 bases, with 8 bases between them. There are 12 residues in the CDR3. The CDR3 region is CASSERSCEQYF. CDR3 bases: TGTGCCAGCAGTGAACGGTCGTGCGAGCAGTACTTC.

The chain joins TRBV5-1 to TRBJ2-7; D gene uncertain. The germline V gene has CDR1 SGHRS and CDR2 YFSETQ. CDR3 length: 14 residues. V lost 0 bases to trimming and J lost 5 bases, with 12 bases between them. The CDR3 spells CASSLAPQVDEQYF. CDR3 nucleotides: TGCGCCAGCAGCTTGGCGCCTCAGGTCGACGAGCAGTACTTC.

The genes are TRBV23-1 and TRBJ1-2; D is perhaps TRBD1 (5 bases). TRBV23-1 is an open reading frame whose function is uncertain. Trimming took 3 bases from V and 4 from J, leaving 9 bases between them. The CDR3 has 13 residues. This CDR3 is CASSQGRIYGYTF. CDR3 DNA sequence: TGCGCCAGCAGTCAGGGGCGGATCTATGGCTACACCTTC.

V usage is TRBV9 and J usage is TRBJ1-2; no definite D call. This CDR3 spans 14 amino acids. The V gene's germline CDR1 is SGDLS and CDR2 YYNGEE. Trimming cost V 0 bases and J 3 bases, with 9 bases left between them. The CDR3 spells CASSVDSPHYGYTF. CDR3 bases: TGTGCCAGCAGCGTAGACTCCCCCCACTATGGCTACACCTTC.

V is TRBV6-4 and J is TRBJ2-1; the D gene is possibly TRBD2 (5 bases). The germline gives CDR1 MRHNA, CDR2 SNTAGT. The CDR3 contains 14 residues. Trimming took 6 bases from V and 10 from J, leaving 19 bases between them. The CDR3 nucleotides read TGTGCCAGCAGCCTAGACTACCCCCCTGGGGAGCAGTTCTTC. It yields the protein CASSLDYPPGEQFF.

CDR3 in amino acids: CASSQDELGQGNYEQYF. For the CDR3, the DNA is TGCGCCAGCAGCCAAGATGAGTTGGGACAGGGGAATTACGAGCAGTACTTC. V usage is TRBV4-3 and J usage is TRBJ2-5; TRBD1 matches at 10 bases. The J call may be faulty, since TRBJ2-7 better matches the DNA end. CDR1 and CDR2 from the germline V gene are LGHNA and YSLEER. The length of the CDR3 is 17 residues.

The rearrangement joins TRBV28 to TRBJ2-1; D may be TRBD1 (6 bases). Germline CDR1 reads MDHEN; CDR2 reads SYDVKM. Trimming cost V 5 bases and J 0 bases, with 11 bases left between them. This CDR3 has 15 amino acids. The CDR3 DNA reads TGTGCCAGCAGTAAGGGACAAAGCTCCTACAATGAGCAGTTCTTC. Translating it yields CASSKGQSSYNEQFF.

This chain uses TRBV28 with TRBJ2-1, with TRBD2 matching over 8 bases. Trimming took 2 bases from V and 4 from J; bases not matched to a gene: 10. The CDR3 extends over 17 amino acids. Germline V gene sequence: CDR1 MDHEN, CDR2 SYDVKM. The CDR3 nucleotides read TGTGCCAGCAGTTTACAGTTGGGCGGGGGGTTATACAATGAGCAGTTCTTC. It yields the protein CASSLQLGGGLYNEQFF.

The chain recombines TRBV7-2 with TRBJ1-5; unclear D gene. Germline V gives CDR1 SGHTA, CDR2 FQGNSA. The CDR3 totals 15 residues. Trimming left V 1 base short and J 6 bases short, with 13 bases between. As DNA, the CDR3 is TGTGCCAGCAGCTTAGTAGGTACCGCTAGTCAGCCCCAGCATTTT. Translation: CASSLVGTASQPQHF. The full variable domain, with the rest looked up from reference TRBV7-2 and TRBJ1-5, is GAGVSQSPSNKVTEKGKDVELRCDPISGHTALYWYRQSLGQGLEFLIYFQGNSAPDKSGLPSDRFSAERTGGSVSTLTIQRTQQEDSAVYLCASSLVGTASQPQHFGDGTRLSIL.

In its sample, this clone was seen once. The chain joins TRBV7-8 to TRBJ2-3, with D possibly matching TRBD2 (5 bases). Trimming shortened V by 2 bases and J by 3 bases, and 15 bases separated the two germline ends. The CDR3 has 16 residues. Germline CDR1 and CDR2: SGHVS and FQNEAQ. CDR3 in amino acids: CASSLPRTVITDTQYF. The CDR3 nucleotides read TGTGCCAGCAGCTTACCCCGGACTGTTATAACAGATACGCAGTATTTT.

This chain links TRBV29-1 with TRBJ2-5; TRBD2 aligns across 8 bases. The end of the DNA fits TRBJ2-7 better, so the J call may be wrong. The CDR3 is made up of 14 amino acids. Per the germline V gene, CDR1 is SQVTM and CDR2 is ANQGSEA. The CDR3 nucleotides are TGCAGCGTCCGGGGGAGCGGGGGATTCAACGAGCAGTACTTC. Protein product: CSVRGSGGFNEQYF.

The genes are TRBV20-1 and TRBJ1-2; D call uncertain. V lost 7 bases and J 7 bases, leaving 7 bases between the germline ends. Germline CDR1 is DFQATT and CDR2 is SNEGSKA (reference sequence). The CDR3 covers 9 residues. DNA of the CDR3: TGCAGTGGGAGCGGTGGCTACACCTTC. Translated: CSGSGGYTF.

The CDR3 bases are TGCGCCAGCAGAGAGACCGTGACAGGGAACACTGAAGCTTTCTTT. This codes for CASRETVTGNTEAFF. The genes are TRBV5-1 and TRBJ1-1; possibly TRBD1 for D (6 bases). V was clipped by 5 bases and J by 1 base, with 15 bases between them. Germline assignment: CDR1 SGHRS and CDR2 YFSETQ. This CDR3 comprises 15 residues.

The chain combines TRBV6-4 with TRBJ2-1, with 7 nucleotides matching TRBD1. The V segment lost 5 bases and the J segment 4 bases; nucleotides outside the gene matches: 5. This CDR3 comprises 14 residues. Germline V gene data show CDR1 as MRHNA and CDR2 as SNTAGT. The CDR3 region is CASSLGQEYNEQFF. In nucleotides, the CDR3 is TGTGCCAGCAGTCTAGGACAGGAGTACAATGAGCAGTTCTTC.

Here the CDR3 reads CASSYLDGERGYTF. As DNA, the CDR3 is TGTGCCAGCAGTTACCTAGACGGAGAACGGGGCTACACCTTC. The rearrangement uses TRBV6-6 and TRBJ1-2; no clear D. Trimming shortened V by 2 bases and J by 8 bases, and 15 bases separated the two germline ends. Germline V lookup: CDR1 MNHNY, CDR2 SVGAGI (reference sequence). The CDR3 covers 14 residues.